This T cell receptor (beta chain) is drawn from a study of regulatory T cells in long-lasting Graves disease. The sample's time point: newly diagnosed GD, antithyroid drugs for less than 3 months. PBMCs provided the RNA from which the TCR library was made. The TCR beta library used iRepertoire HTBI primers with Arm-PCR amplification of CDR3. TCRdb ran MiXCR on the multiplex PCR reads and lists one entry per CDR3 protein. The data show hundreds of thousands of distinct CDR3 sequences, about 14% seen once. This clonotype was observed a single time. The antigen remains unidentified. Points from the study as a whole: TCR diversity was lower in persistent Graves' patients than in newly diagnosed ones.

This sample also appeared in a second study, on T cells in Graves' hyperthyroidism and ophthalmopathy. That source reports: Classification by a 13 V-J model distinguished ophthalmopathy from stable hyperthyroidism.

The sequence derives from a man aged 25 to 40 with Graves disease. Sequencing used peripheral blood mononuclear cells (PBMCs), obtained at new diagnosis, from a patient treated with antithyroid drugs.

The CDR3 region has the DNA TGCGCCAGCAGCTTGGGGGACACCGGGGCCAACGTCCTGACTTTC. Translated, it gives CASSLGDTGANVLTF. The V call is TRBV5-1, the J call TRBJ2-6; D is perhaps TRBD1 (6 bases). V was cut by 0 bases and J by 4 bases, with 8 bases left in between. The CDR3 spans 15 residues. From germline, CDR1 is SGHRS and CDR2 YFSETQ.